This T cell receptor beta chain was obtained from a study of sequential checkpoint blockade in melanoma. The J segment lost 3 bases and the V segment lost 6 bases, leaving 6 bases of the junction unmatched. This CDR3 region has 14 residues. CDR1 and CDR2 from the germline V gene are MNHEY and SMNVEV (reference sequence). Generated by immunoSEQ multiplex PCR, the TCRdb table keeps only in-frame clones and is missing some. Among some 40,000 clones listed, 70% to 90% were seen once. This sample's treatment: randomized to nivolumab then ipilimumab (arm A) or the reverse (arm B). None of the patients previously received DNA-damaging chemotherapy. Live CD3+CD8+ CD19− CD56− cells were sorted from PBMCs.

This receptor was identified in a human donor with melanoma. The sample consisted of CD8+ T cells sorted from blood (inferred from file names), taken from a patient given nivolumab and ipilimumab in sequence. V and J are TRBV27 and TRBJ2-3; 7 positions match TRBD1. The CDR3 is CASSARGFTDTQYF. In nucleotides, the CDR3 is TGTGCCAGCAGCGCCAGGGGGTTTACAGATACGCAGTATTTT.